This T cell receptor beta chain is from a study of spatial heterogeneity in lung cancer. Study-level background: Any follow-up PBMC samples that were available went on to be sequenced, and the median time to follow-up was around 25 months after resection. Study observations and caveats: Ubiquitous, expanded tumor-derived TCRs were more frequently observed in blood at resection than at follow-up.

Concerning this clonotype: Its specificity is not known.

Single TCR cDNA molecules each had their own unique molecular identifier. TCRdb ran MiXCR on the 5' RACE reads and lists one entry per CDR3 protein. The sample shows about 120,000 distinct CDR3 sequences, roughly an eighth of them seen only once. The time point here: blood at routine non-recurrence follow-up after resection. Whole RNA, which was extracted from tumor, nontumor lung tissue or frozen PBMC, was sequenced without any cell sorting. The sample consisted of PBMCs, taken at follow-up. This clonotype was obtained from a male donor with early-stage non-small cell lung cancer.

This CDR3 reads CASSEGLSTEAFF. In nucleotides, the CDR3 is TGCGCCAGCAGTGAGGGGCTCAGCACTGAAGCTTTCTTT. The chain is built from TRBV10-1 and TRBJ1-1; D not certain. Trimming shortened V by 2 bases and J by 4 bases, and 8 bases separated the two germline ends. This CDR3 is 13 amino acids long. Germline CDR1 reads WNHNN; CDR2 reads SYGVQD (reference sequence).